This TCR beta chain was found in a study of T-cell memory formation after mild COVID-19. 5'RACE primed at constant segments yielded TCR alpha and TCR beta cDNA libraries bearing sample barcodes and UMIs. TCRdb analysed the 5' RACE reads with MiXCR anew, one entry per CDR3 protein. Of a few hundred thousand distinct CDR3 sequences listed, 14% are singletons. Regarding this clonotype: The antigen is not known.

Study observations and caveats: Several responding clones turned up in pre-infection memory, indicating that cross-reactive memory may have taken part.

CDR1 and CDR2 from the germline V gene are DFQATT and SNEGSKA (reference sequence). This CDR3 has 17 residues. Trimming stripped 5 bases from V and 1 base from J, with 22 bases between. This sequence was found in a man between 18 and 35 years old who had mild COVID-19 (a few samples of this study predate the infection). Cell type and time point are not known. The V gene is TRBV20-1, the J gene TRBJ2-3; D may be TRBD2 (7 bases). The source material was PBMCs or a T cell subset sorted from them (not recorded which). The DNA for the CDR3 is TGCAGTGCTCCGAACGGGGTTGGGGGGGCCGGCACAGATACGCAGTATTTT. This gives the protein CSAPNGVGGAGTDTQYF.